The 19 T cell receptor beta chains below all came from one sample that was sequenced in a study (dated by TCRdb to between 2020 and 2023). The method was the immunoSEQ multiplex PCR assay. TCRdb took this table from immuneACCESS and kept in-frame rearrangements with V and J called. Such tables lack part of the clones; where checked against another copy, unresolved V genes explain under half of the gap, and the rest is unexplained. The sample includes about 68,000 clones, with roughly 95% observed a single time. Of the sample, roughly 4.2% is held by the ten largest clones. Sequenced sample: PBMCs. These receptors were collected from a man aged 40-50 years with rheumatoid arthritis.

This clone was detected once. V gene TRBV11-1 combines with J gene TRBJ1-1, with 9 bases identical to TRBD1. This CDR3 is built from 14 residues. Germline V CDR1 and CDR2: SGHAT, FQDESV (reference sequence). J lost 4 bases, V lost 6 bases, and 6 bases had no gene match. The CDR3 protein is CASRPGQGSTEAFF. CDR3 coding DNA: TGTGCCAGCAGGCCCGGACAGGGGTCCACTGAAGCTTTCTTT.

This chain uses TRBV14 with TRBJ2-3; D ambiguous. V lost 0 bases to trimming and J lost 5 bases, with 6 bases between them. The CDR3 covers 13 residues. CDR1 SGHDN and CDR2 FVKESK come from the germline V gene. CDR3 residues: CASSQDFRDTQYF. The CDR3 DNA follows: TGTGCCAGCAGCCAAGACTTCCGAGATACGCAGTATTTT.

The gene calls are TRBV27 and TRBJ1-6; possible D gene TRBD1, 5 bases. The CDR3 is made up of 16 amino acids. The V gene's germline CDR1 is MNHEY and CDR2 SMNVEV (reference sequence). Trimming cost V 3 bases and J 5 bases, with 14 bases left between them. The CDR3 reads CASSFLDSGNNSPLHF. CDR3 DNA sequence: TGTGCCAGCAGTTTCCTAGATTCAGGGAATAATTCACCCCTCCACTTT.

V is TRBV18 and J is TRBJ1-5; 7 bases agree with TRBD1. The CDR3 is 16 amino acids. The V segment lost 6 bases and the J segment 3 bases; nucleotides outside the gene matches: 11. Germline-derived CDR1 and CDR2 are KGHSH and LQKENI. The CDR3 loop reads CASSPQGGRNNQPQHF. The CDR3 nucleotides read TGTGCCAGCTCGCCCCAGGGGGGCAGGAACAATCAGCCCCAGCATTTT.

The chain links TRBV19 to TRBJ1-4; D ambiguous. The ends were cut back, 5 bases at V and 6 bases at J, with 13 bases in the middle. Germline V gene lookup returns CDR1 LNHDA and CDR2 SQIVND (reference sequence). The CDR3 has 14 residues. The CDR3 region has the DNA TGTGCCAGTAGTGTCAGACGGATGGATGAAAAACTGTTTTTT. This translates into CASSVRRMDEKLFF.

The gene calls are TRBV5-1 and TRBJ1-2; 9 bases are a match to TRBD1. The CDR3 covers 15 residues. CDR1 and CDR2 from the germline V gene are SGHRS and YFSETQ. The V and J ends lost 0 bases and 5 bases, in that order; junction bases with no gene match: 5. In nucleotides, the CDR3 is TGCGCCAGCAGCTTGGATTCTGGGACAGGGTATGGCTACACCTTC. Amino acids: CASSLDSGTGYGYTF.

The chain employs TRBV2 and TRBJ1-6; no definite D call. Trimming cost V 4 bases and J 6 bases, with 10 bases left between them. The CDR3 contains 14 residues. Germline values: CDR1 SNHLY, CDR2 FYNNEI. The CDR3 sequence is CASSVEKLNSPLHF. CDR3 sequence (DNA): TGTGCCAGCAGTGTCGAAAAACTTAATTCACCCCTCCACTTT.

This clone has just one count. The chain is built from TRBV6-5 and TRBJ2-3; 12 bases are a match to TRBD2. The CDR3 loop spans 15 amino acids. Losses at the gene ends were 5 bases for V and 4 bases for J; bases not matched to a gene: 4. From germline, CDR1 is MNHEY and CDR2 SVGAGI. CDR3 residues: CASSPLAGGADTQYF. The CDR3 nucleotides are TGTGCCAGCAGTCCCCTAGCGGGGGGGGCAGATACGCAGTATTTT.

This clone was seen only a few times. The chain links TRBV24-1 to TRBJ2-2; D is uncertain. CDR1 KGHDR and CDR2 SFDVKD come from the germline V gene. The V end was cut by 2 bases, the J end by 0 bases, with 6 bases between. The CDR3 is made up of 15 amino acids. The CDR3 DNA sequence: TGTGCCACCAGTGATTCCGGGCCGAACACCGGGGAGCTGTTTTTT. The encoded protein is CATSDSGPNTGELFF.

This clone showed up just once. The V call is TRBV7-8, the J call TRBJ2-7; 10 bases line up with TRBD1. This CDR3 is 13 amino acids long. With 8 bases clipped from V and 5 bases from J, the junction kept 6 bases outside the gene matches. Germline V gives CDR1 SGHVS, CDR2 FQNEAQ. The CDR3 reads CASGQGVIDEQYF. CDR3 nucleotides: TGTGCCAGCGGACAGGGGGTGATCGACGAGCAGTACTTC. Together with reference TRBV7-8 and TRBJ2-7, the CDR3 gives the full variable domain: GAGVSQSPRYKVAKRGQDVALRCDPISGHVSLFWYQQALGQGPEFLTYFQNEAQLDKSGLPSDRFFAERPEGSVSTLKIQRTQQEDSAVYLCASGQGVIDEQYFGPGTRLTVT.

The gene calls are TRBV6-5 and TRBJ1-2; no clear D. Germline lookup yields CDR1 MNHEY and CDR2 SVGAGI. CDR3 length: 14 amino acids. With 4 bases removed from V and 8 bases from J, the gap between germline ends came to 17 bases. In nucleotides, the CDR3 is TGTGCCAGCAGTTCACCCTTACGGTTGGGGGGCTACACCTTC. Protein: CASSSPLRLGGYTF.

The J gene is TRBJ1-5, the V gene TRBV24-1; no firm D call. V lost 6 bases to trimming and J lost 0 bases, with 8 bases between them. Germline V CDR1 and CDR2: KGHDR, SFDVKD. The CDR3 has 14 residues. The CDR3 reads CATSSGHSNQPQHF. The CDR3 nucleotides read TGTGCCACCAGTTCGGGTCATAGCAATCAGCCCCAGCATTTT.

In nucleotides, the CDR3 is TGCGCCAGCAGCTTGCAGGGAGGGGGTGAGCAGTTCTTC. It specifies CASSLQGGGEQFF. The chain joins TRBV5-1 to TRBJ2-1; tentative D call: TRBD2 (7 bases). The CDR3 loop spans 13 amino acids. Germline CDR1 SGHRS, CDR2 YFSETQ. Deletions cut 1 base from V and 9 bases from J, with 11 bases between.

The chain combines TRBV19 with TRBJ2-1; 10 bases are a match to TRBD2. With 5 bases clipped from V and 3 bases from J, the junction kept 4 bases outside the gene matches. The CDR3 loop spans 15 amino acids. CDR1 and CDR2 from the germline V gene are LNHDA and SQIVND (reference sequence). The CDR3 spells CASSSLAGRYNEQFF. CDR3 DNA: TGTGCCAGTAGTTCACTAGCGGGGCGCTACAATGAGCAGTTCTTC.

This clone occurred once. CDR3: CASSDFAGEHNEQFF. The DNA for the CDR3 is TGTGCCAGCAGTGACTTTGCGGGAGAACACAATGAGCAGTTCTTC. The V gene is TRBV6-4, the J gene TRBJ2-1; 7 bases are a match to TRBD2. The CDR3 loop spans 15 amino acids. Germline values: CDR1 MRHNA, CDR2 SNTAGT. V lost 1 base, J lost 5 bases, and 5 bases stayed unmatched.

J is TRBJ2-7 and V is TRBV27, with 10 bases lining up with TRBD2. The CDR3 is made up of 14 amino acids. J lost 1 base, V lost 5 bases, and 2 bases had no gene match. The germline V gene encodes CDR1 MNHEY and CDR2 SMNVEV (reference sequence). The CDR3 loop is CASSRAGGSYEQYF. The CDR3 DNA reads TGTGCCAGCAGTAGAGCGGGAGGGTCCTACGAGCAGTACTTC.

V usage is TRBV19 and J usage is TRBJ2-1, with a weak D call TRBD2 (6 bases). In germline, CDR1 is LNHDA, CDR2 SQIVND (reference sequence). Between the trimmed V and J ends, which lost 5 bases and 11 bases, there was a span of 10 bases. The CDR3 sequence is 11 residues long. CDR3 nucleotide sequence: TGTGCCAGTAGTCGGGCGGGGAAGCAGTTCTTC. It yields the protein CASSRAGKQFF.

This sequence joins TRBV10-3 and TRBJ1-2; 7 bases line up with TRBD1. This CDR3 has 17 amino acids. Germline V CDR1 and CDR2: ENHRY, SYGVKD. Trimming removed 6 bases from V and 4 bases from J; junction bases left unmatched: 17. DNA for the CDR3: TGTGCCATCAGCTCGCGCGAAACGGGACAGAAAATCTATGGCTACACCTTC. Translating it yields CAISSRETGQKIYGYTF.

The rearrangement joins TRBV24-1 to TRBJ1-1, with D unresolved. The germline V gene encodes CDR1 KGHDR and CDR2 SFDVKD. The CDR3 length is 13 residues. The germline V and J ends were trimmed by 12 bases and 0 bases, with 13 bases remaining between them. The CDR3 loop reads CASRGGMNTEAFF. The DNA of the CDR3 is TGTGCCTCAAGAGGAGGTATGAACACTGAAGCTTTCTTT.